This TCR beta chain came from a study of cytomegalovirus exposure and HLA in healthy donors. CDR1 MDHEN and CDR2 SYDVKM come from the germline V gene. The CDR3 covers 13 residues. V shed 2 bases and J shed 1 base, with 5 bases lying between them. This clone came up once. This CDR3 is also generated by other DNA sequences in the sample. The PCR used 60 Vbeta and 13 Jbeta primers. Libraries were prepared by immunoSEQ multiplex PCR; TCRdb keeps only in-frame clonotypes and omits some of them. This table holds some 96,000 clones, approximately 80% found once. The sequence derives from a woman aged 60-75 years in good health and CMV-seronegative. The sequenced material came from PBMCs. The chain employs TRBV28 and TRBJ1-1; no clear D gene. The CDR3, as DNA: TGTGCCAGCAGTTTACCCGGGAACACTGAAGCTTTCTTT. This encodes CASSLPGNTEAFF.